A single T cell receptor beta chain is shown here with its context. Its antigen is currently unknown. Germline V gene data show CDR1 as KGHSH and CDR2 as LQKENI. This CDR3 region has 15 residues. The V segment lost 2 bases and the J segment 4 bases; nucleotides outside the gene matches: 5. The protocol was immunoSEQ multiplex PCR, while the TCRdb copy is restricted to in-frame clones and leaves out a portion. The sample yields about 120,000 clones, roughly 90% seen once. These data come from a study of T cell responses to AZD1222 COVID-19 vaccine. Broader study findings: Repertoire sampling happened only post peak T cell response. Researchers report vaccine-associated CD4 TCRs spanning spike, with dominance at 160-218 and 743-854. As reported, nearly half of all spike-specific TCRs target variant regions that are unmutated.

The V gene is TRBV18, the J gene TRBJ2-1; the match to TRBD2 covers 7 bases. The sample here was peripheral blood, taken on day 0 of AZD1222 vaccination. The TCR originated in an adult in good health. CDR3 loop: CASSPVGGEYNEQFF. The CDR3 DNA follows: TGTGCCAGCTCACCAGTGGGAGGGGAATACAATGAGCAGTTCTTC. Based on the CDR3 plus reference TRBV18 and TRBJ2-1, the full variable domain is NAGVMQNPRHLVRRRGQEARLRCSPMKGHSHVYWYRQLPEEGLKFMVYLQKENIIDESGMPKERFSAEFPKEGPSILRIQQVVRGDSAAYFCASSPVGGEYNEQFFGPGTRLTVL.